This paragraph reports one T cell receptor (beta chain). Antigen specificity is unknown. The sample originates from a study of T cell responses to AZD1222 COVID-19 vaccine. The CDR3 totals 14 residues. CDR1 is SEHNR and CDR2 is FQNEAQ in the germline V gene (reference sequence). Losses at the gene ends were 6 bases for V and 7 bases for J; bases not matched to a gene: 6. Study findings and constraints: Spike-specific TCR breadth and depth both grew after two AZD1222 doses.

Measured with immunoSEQ multiplex PCR; TCRdb has only the in-frame clones, and not every one. The sample contains roughly 90,000 clones, 86% of which appear only once. The TCR was taken from an adult in good health. This specimen was peripheral blood, taken on day 0 of AZD1222 vaccination. This chain uses TRBV7-9 with TRBJ2-1; TRBD1 matches at 10 bases. The CDR3 nucleotides read TGTGCCAGCAGTCCGGGACAGGGGTATAATGAGCAGTTCTTC. Protein product: CASSPGQGYNEQFF.